Presented here are 5 T cell receptor beta chains from one specimen sequenced in a study of identical twins' blood T cells. Via MiXCR, TCRdb re-called the 5' RACE reads, giving one row per CDR3 protein. The table shows 350,000 to 400,000 distinct CDR3 sequences, with over 25% occurring only once. Sequenced sample: PBMCs. These receptors were taken from a woman aged 18 to 55 in good health.

The V call is TRBV12-3 or TRBV12-4, the J call TRBJ2-1; 11 nucleotides match TRBD2. V lost 4 bases, J lost 5 bases, and 4 bases stayed unmatched. The CDR3 consists of 15 residues. CDR3 DNA sequence: TGTGCCAGCAGTTCGGGACTAGCGGTAAACAATGAGCAGTTCTTC. It is translated as CASSSGLAVNNEQFF.

This clonotype has only a few counts. This chain links TRBV2 with TRBJ1-5; D gene ambiguous. V lost 2 bases and J lost 4, with 9 bases in between. The CDR3 is 14 amino acids. Germline CDR1 is SNHLY and CDR2 is FYNNEI. The CDR3 here is CASSERYPNQPQHF. In DNA, the CDR3 is TGTGCCAGCAGTGAACGGTACCCTAATCAGCCCCAGCATTTT.

The CDR3 nucleotides are TGCGCCAGCAGCTTGGCCGGTCGGGGAGTCGCTGAAGCTTTCTTT. Its translation: CASSLAGRGVAEAFF. The chain employs TRBV5-1 and TRBJ1-1; no firm D call. Looked up from germline, CDR1 is SGHRS and CDR2 is YFSETQ. Trimming took 0 bases from V and 6 from J, leaving 15 bases between them. This CDR3 is built from 15 residues.

This clonotype appeared a few times. V and J are TRBV7-2 and TRBJ1-1, with unresolved D. The CDR3 totals 15 residues. V was cut by 1 base and J by 1 base, with 10 bases left in between. Per the germline V gene, CDR1 is SGHTA and CDR2 is FQGNSA. The CDR3 protein is CASSLVGVANTEAFF. The CDR3 region has the DNA TGTGCCAGCAGCTTAGTAGGCGTCGCGAACACTGAAGCTTTCTTT.

This clonotype showed up just a few times. The chain carries TRBV29-1 and TRBJ2-7, with 7 bases aligning to TRBD1. Germline V gives CDR1 SQVTM, CDR2 ANQGSEA. Trimming removed 7 bases from V and 1 base from J; junction bases left unmatched: 7. This CDR3 region has 13 residues. CDR3 nucleotide sequence: TGCAGCGCCTCGGACAGGCAATCCTACGAGCAGTACTTC. It is translated as CSASDRQSYEQYF.